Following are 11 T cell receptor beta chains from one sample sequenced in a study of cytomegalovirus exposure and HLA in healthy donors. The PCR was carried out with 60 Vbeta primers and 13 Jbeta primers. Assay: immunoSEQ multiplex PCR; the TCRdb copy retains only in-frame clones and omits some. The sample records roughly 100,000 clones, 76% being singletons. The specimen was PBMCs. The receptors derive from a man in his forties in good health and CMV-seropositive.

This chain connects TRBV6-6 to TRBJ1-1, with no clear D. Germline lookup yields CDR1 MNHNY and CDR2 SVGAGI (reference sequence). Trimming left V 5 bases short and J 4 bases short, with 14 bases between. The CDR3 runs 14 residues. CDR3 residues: CASSTPWEGTEAFF. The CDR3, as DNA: TGTGCCAGCAGTACCCCCTGGGAGGGCACTGAAGCTTTCTTT.

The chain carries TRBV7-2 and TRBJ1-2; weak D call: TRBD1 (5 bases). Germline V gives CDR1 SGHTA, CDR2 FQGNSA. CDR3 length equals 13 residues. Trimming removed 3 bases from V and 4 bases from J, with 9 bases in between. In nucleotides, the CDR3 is TGTGCCAGCAGCTTGGGGGGGAGCTATGGCTACACCTTC. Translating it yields CASSLGGSYGYTF.

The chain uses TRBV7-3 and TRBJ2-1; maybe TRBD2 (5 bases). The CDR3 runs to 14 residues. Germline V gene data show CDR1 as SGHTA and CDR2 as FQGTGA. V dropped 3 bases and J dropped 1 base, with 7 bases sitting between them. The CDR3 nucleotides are TGTGCCAGCAGCTTTGGGGAGTCCTACAATGAGCAGTTCTTC. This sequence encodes CASSFGESYNEQFF.

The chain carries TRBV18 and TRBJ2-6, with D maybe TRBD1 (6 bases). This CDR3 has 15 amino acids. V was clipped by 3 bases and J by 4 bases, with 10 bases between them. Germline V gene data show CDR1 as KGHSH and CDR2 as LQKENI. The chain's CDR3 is CASSPAGAGANVLTF. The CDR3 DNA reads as TGTGCCAGCTCACCGGCAGGGGCCGGGGCCAACGTCCTGACTTTC.

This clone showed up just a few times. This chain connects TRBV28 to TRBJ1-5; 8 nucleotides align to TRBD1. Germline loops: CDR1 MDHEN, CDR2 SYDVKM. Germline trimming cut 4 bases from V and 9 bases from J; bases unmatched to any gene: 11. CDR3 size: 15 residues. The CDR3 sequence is CASSWRGTGLGPQHF. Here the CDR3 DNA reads TGTGCCAGCAGTTGGAGAGGGACAGGTCTCGGGCCCCAGCATTTT.

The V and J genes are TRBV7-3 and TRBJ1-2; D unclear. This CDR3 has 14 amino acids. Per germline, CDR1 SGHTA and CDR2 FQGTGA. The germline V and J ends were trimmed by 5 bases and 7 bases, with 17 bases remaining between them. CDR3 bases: TGTGCCAGCAGCATGGGAGGCCAGCCTGGTGGCTACACCTTC. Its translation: CASSMGGQPGGYTF.

The CDR3 region is CASSNRGNEQFF. The CDR3 coding sequence is TGTGCCAGCAGCAACAGGGGGAATGAGCAGTTCTTC. The gene calls are TRBV7-3 and TRBJ2-1; TRBD1 matches at 8 bases. Germline assignment: CDR1 SGHTA and CDR2 FQGTGA. V was clipped by 5 bases and J by 7 bases; unmatched bases: 1. CDR3 length: 12 amino acids. The full variable domain, with the rest looked up from reference TRBV7-3 and TRBJ2-1, is GAGVSQTPSNKVTEKGKYVELRCDPISGHTALYWYRQSLGQGPEFLIYFQGTGAADDSGLPNDRFFAVRPEGSVSTLKIQRTERGDSAVYLCASSNRGNEQFFGPGTRLTVL.

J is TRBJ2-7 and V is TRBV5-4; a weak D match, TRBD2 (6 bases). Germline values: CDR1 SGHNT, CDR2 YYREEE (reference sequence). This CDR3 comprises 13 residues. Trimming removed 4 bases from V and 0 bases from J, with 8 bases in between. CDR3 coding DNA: TGTGCCAGCAGCCCCGGGGGCTCCTACGAGCAGTACTTC. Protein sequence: CASSPGGSYEQYF.

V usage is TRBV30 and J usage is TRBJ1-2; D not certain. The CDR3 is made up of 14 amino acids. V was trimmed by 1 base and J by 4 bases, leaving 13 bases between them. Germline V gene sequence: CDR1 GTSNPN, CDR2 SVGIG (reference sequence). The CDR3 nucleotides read TGTGCCTGGAGTGCCCGTTCGCAGCGCTATGGCTACACCTTC. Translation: CAWSARSQRYGYTF. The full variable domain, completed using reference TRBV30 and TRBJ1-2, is SQTIHQWPATLVQPVGSPLSLECTVEGTSNPNLYWYRQAAGRGLQLLFYSVGIGQISSEVPQNLSASRPQDRQFILSSKKLLLSDSGFYLCAWSARSQRYGYTFGSGTRLTVV.

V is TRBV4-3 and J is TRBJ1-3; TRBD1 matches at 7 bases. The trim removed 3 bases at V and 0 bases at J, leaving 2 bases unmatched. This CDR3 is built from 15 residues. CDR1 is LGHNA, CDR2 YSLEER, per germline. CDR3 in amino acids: CASSQTGNSGNTIYF. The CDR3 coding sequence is TGCGCCAGCAGCCAGACAGGGAACTCTGGAAACACCATATATTTT.

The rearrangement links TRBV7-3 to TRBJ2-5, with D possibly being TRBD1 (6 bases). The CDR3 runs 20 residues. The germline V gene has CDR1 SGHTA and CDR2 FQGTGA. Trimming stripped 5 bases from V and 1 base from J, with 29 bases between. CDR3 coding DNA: TGTGCCAGCAGCCCACGTTTGCTTAGGGCAGGGGCCAACGCCCAAGAGACCCAGTACTTC. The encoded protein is CASSPRLLRAGANAQETQYF.